This is a list of T cell receptor beta chains from one sample in a study of CD8 T cells in ankylosing spondylitis. MiXCR, applied by TCRdb to the 5' RACE reads, yields one record per CDR3 protein. The sample has 200,000 to 250,000 distinct CDR3 sequences; 20% to 30% are singletons. The sample was blood, either unsorted or a sorted T cell fraction (not recorded which). Receptor source: a male donor with ankylosing spondylitis or in good health (not recorded which). Both conserved end residues are part of each CDR3. Each record gives: J gene, D gene, clone size, V gene, CDR3 protein, CDR3 DNA. D genes are given only for firm matches. Rows may omit the clone size; those that give it use once, few, many or a size class.

TRBJ2-7 | NA | NA | TRBV20-1 | CSAYRGTDSYEQYF | TGCAGTGCTTACCGCGGGACGGATTCCTACGAGCAGTACTTC
TRBJ2-5 | NA | many | TRBV7-2 | CASSLDRLVSETQYF | TGTGCCAGCAGCTTAGACCGGCTCGTGAGCGAGACCCAGTACTTC
TRBJ2-2 | TRBD2 | few | TRBV5-1 | CASSSPGGAGELFF | TGCGCCAGCAGCTCCCCGGGAGGTGCCGGGGAGCTGTTTTTT
TRBJ1-2 | NA | many | TRBV20-1 | CSAQVGGANYGYTF | TGCAGTGCTCAAGTTGGGGGCGCAAACTATGGCTACACCTTC
TRBJ1-2 | NA | NA | TRBV20-1 | CSARHNLLGYGYTF | TGCAGTGCTAGACACAACCTGTTGGGCTATGGCTACACCTTC
TRBJ2-7 | TRBD2 | few | TRBV29-1 | CSVRTSGAAEQYF | TGCAGCGTCCGGACTAGCGGGGCGGCCGAGCAGTACTTC
TRBJ2-7 | NA | NA | TRBV20-1 | CSARFSSYEQYF | TGCAGTGCTAGGTTCAGCTCCTACGAGCAGTACTTC
TRBJ2-5 | TRBD1 | NA | TRBV7-2 | CASSPRTGGKETQYF | TGTGCCAGCAGCCCACGGACAGGGGGCAAAGAGACCCAGTACTTC
TRBJ2-7 | TRBD1 | many | TRBV28 | CASSRTGALYEQYF | TGTGCCAGCAGTCGGACAGGGGCTTTATACGAGCAGTACTTC
TRBJ1-5 | TRBD1 | few | TRBV6-1 | CASSTRDRGYSNQPQHF | TGTGCCAGCAGTACCCGGGACAGGGGATATAGCAATCAGCCCCAGCATTTT
TRBJ2-1 | NA | NA | TRBV4-3 | CASSQDWQSYNEQFF | TGCGCCAGCAGCCAAGATTGGCAGTCCTACAATGAGCAGTTCTTC
TRBJ1-5 | NA | many | TRBV12-5 | CASGLYGPQHF | TGTGCTAGTGGTTTGTACGGGCCCCAGCATTTT
TRBJ2-1 | NA | NA | TRBV24-1 | CATSTGMWSEQFF | TGTGCCACCAGTACCGGTATGTGGAGTGAGCAGTTCTTC
TRBJ2-1 | TRBD2 | NA | TRBV20-1 | CSARRPGLAGYEQFF | TGCAGTGCTCGCAGGCCGGGGCTAGCGGGCTATGAGCAGTTCTTC
TRBJ2-7 | NA | NA | TRBV5-1 | CASSLDLQTYEQYF | TGCGCCAGCAGCTTGGATCTACAAACCTACGAGCAGTACTTC
TRBJ1-5 | NA | NA | TRBV20-1 | CSARLGVGQPQHF | TGCAGTGCTAGACTGGGCGTCGGTCAGCCCCAGCATTTT
TRBJ2-3 | TRBD2 | NA | TRBV20-1 | CSASASGDTDTQYF | TGCAGTGCTAGCGCCAGCGGGGACACAGATACGCAGTATTTT
TRBJ2-1 | TRBD2 | many | TRBV20-1 | CSASGGRADSYNEQFF | TGCAGTGCTAGTGGCGGGAGGGCCGATTCCTACAATGAGCAGTTCTTC
TRBJ2-7 | TRBD1 | NA | TRBV28 | CASSFVSRDRAYEQYF | TGTGCCAGCAGTTTTGTTAGCAGGGACAGAGCCTACGAGCAGTACTTC
TRBJ2-7 | TRBD1 | few | TRBV12-3/TRBV12-4 | CASSWGQPNYEQYF | TGTGCCAGCAGTTGGGGACAGCCGAACTACGAGCAGTACTTC
TRBJ2-1 | NA | medium-sized | TRBV25-1 | CASSDLVNEQFF | TGTGCCAGCAGTGATCTAGTCAATGAGCAGTTCTTC
TRBJ2-7 | NA | few | TRBV20-1 | CSARRQTLQYEQYF | TGCAGTGCTAGACGACAGACGCTTCAATACGAGCAGTACTTC
TRBJ1-5 | NA | NA | TRBV9 | CASSVGGRGNQPQHF | TGTGCCAGCAGCGTAGGAGGGAGGGGGAATCAGCCCCAGCATTTT
TRBJ2-6 | NA | many | TRBV7-2 | CASSPSYASGANVLTF | TGTGCCAGCAGCCCGTCCTATGCCTCTGGGGCCAACGTCCTGACTTTC
TRBJ2-1 | TRBD2 | many | TRBV20-1 | CSAMSGRANEQFF | TGCAGTGCTATGAGCGGGAGGGCCAATGAGCAGTTCTTC
TRBJ2-1 | NA | many | TRBV15 | CATSLIPGRDYNEQFF | TGTGCCACCAGCTTGATTCCGGGACGGGATTACAATGAGCAGTTCTTC
TRBJ2-7 | TRBD2 | few | TRBV29-1 | CSVANRLAGVREQYF | TGCAGCGTCGCCAACAGACTAGCGGGAGTGAGAGAGCAGTACTTC
TRBJ2-3 | NA | NA | TRBV20-1 | CSASPGQPRGKTQYF | TGCAGTGCTAGCCCGGGCCAACCAAGAGGGAAAACGCAGTATTTT
TRBJ2-1 | NA | many | TRBV29-1 | CSFGARYNEQFF | TGCAGTTTTGGGGCCCGTTACAATGAGCAGTTCTTC
TRBJ1-3 | NA | NA | TRBV6-1 | CASRRKDGAFSGNTIYF | TGTGCCAGCAGACGTAAAGACGGAGCCTTTTCTGGAAACACCATATATTTT
TRBJ1-5 | NA | many | TRBV7-9 | CASSLGVGDYSNQPQHF | TGTGCCAGCAGCCTAGGGGTGGGGGACTATAGCAATCAGCCCCAGCATTTT
TRBJ1-1 | TRBD1 | many | TRBV6-2/TRBV6-3 | CASTEDRTNTEAFF | TGTGCCAGCACCGAGGACAGGACCAACACTGAAGCTTTCTTT
TRBJ2-3 | TRBD2 | few | TRBV29-1 | CSVGLLGLGTDTQYF | TGCAGCGTCGGTCTTCTGGGACTAGGCACAGATACGCAGTATTTT
TRBJ2-5 | NA | many | TRBV7-2 | CASSLRSYETQYF | TGTGCCAGCAGCTTACGCTCTTATGAGACCCAGTACTTC
TRBJ2-1 | TRBD2 | many | TRBV5-1 | CASSSLVLAGGGEQFF | TGCGCCAGCAGCTCCCTGGTCCTAGCGGGAGGCGGGGAGCAGTTCTTC
TRBJ2-5 | NA | many | TRBV7-8 | CASSLASGVGTQYF | TGTGCCAGCAGCTTAGCGAGTGGTGTGGGGACCCAGTACTTC
TRBJ1-1 | TRBD1 | many | TRBV3-1 | CASSRGGGGSEAFF | TGTGCCAGCAGCCGAGGAGGAGGGGGCTCTGAAGCTTTCTTT